This TCR beta chain was retrieved from a study of cytomegalovirus exposure and HLA in healthy donors. Study-level results: Three CMV-associated chains were confirmed in vitro to be specific for CMV antigens. Further analysis was carried out later, and it showed several of the most significant clusters appearing linked to common viral pathogens.

The CDR3 covers 13 residues. The V end lost 5 bases, the J end lost 3 bases, and 8 bases lay between the germline ends. In germline, CDR1 is WNHNN, CDR2 SYGVQD (reference sequence). This clone was seen only once. Its specificity is not known. PCR was performed using 60 Vbeta and 13 Jbeta primers. Sequencing was performed with immunoSEQ multiplex PCR; in TCRdb, only in-frame clones are kept and a portion is missing. The data show about 140,000 clones, about three quarters seen once. In nominal health when sampled, donors likely had unrecorded immune exposures nonetheless. The chain links TRBV10-1 to TRBJ1-3, with D unclear. The source is a woman younger than 45 in good health and CMV-seronegative. Sequencing was done on a sample of PBMCs. The CDR3 DNA reads as TGCGCCAGCAGTTCCGCGGGTGGAAACACCATATATTTT. This gives the protein CASSSAGGNTIYF.